These T cell receptor beta chains were read from a single sample in a study of cytomegalovirus exposure and HLA in healthy donors. This table comes from immunoSEQ multiplex PCR, and its TCRdb copy is limited to in-frame clones, with some not included. The table has roughly 120,000 clones, more than 8% seen once. The material sequenced was PBMCs. The receptors derive from a man aged 40-50 years in good health and CMV-seronegative. Both conserved end residues are part of each CDR3. Each record gives: CDR3 length, V gene, J gene, D gene, clone size, CDR3 DNA, CDR3 protein. A D gene is named only where the DNA matches it firmly. Clone size is given for some rows only: seen once, a few or many times, or a class if the clone is expanded.

CDR3 length: 16
V gene: TRBV5-1
J gene: TRBJ2-7
D gene: TRBD2
clone size: .
CDR3 DNA: TGCGCCAGCAGCTTAGTTACTAGCGGGGGAGCCTACGAGCAGTACTTC
CDR3 protein: CASSLVTSGGAYEQYF

CDR3 length: 14
V gene: TRBV11-2
J gene: TRBJ1-1
D gene: .
clone size: .
CDR3 DNA: TGTGCCAGCAGCTTAGGGAGCATGAACACTGAAGCTTTCTTT
CDR3 protein: CASSLGSMNTEAFF

CDR3 length: 15
V gene: TRBV30
J gene: TRBJ2-1
D gene: .
clone size: few
CDR3 DNA: TGTGCCTGGAGTGTCCGGGGGGCCCCCTACAATGAGCAGTTCTTC
CDR3 protein: CAWSVRGAPYNEQFF

CDR3 length: 15
V gene: TRBV5-8
J gene: TRBJ2-7
D gene: TRBD2
clone size: few
CDR3 DNA: TGTGCCAGCAGCCCTGAGGCTAGCGGACTATACGAGCAGTACTTC
CDR3 protein: CASSPEASGLYEQYF

CDR3 length: 14
V gene: TRBV6-5
J gene: TRBJ2-3
D gene: .
clone size: .
CDR3 DNA: TGTGCCAGCAGTACCCGTAAGGAGGCAGATACGCAGTATTTT
CDR3 protein: CASSTRKEADTQYF

CDR3 length: 13
V gene: TRBV9
J gene: TRBJ1-2
D gene: .
clone size: few
CDR3 DNA: TGTGCCAGCAGCTCCGGGGGGGCCTATGGCTACACCTTC
CDR3 protein: CASSSGGAYGYTF

CDR3 length: 13
V gene: TRBV27
J gene: TRBJ1-1
D gene: .
clone size: .
CDR3 DNA: TGTGCCAGCAGCCCTCCGGGGAACACTGAAGCTTTCTTT
CDR3 protein: CASSPPGNTEAFF

CDR3 length: 11
V gene: TRBV21-1
J gene: TRBJ1-6
D gene: .
clone size: .
CDR3 DNA: TGTGCCAGGGGGGGGAATTCACCCCTCCACTTT
CDR3 protein: CARGGNSPLHF

CDR3 length: 13
V gene: TRBV7-2
J gene: TRBJ1-2
D gene: TRBD1
clone size: few
CDR3 DNA: TGTGCCAGCAGCCCTGGACAGGTCTATGGCTACACCTTC
CDR3 protein: CASSPGQVYGYTF

CDR3 length: 18
V gene: TRBV19
J gene: TRBJ1-5
D gene: TRBD1
clone size: few
CDR3 DNA: TGTGCCAGTAGTATCTTGTCTAGAGGCAGGGGGACAAATCAGCCCCAGCATTTT
CDR3 protein: CASSILSRGRGTNQPQHF

CDR3 length: 15
V gene: TRBV5-5
J gene: TRBJ1-2
D gene: TRBD1
clone size: few
CDR3 DNA: TGTGCCAGCAGCTTGGAAGGACAGGGGGCCTATGGCTACACCTTC
CDR3 protein: CASSLEGQGAYGYTF

CDR3 length: 16
V gene: TRBV4-1
J gene: TRBJ2-7
D gene: TRBD1
clone size: .
CDR3 DNA: TGCGCCAGCAGCCCCCGTACGGGACAGGGGTCCTACGAGCAGTACTTC
CDR3 protein: CASSPRTGQGSYEQYF

CDR3 length: 14
V gene: TRBV5-1
J gene: TRBJ1-1
D gene: .
clone size: few
CDR3 DNA: TGCGCCAGCAGCTTGGTGAATGGACAGACTGAAGCTTTCTTT
CDR3 protein: CASSLVNGQTEAFF

CDR3 length: 14
V gene: TRBV14
J gene: TRBJ2-3
D gene: .
clone size: .
CDR3 DNA: TGTGCCAGCAGCCAAGACGGCGGTGTAGGTACGCAGTATTTT
CDR3 protein: CASSQDGGVGTQYF

CDR3 length: 13
V gene: TRBV5-1
J gene: TRBJ2-1
D gene: .
clone size: .
CDR3 DNA: TGCGCCAGCAGCTTCACAACCTACAATGAGCAGTTCTTC
CDR3 protein: CASSFTTYNEQFF

CDR3 length: 15
V gene: TRBV27
J gene: TRBJ2-5
D gene: TRBD2
clone size: .
CDR3 DNA: TGTGCCAGCAGTCTGTGGACTAGCGGGGACAAGACCCAGTACTTC
CDR3 protein: CASSLWTSGDKTQYF

CDR3 length: 10
V gene: TRBV6-1
J gene: TRBJ1-4
D gene: .
clone size: .
CDR3 DNA: TGTGCCAGCAGTGCCCGGGAACTGTTTTTT
CDR3 protein: CASSARELFF

CDR3 length: 13
V gene: TRBV2
J gene: TRBJ1-2
D gene: .
clone size: few
CDR3 DNA: TGTGCCAGCAGTGACTGGGGGGTAGATGGCTACACCTTC
CDR3 protein: CASSDWGVDGYTF

CDR3 length: 14
V gene: TRBV6-5
J gene: TRBJ1-5
D gene: .
clone size: .
CDR3 DNA: TGTGCCAGCAGTTCCGGGAGCTCGGGCCAGCCCCAGCATTTT
CDR3 protein: CASSSGSSGQPQHF

CDR3 length: 14
V gene: TRBV5-1
J gene: TRBJ2-7
D gene: TRBD1
clone size: few
CDR3 DNA: TGCGCCAGCAGAATGACAGGGAGCTCCTACGAGCAGTACTTC
CDR3 protein: CASRMTGSSYEQYF

CDR3 length: 15
V gene: TRBV19
J gene: TRBJ1-1
D gene: .
clone size: few
CDR3 DNA: TGTGCCAGTAGTTGGGAGGGGGGAATGAACACTGAAGCTTTCTTT
CDR3 protein: CASSWEGGMNTEAFF

CDR3 length: 14
V gene: TRBV12-5
J gene: TRBJ2-1
D gene: .
clone size: few
CDR3 DNA: TGTGCTAGTGGTTTGGGGAGCTCCTACAATGAGCAGTTCTTC
CDR3 protein: CASGLGSSYNEQFF

CDR3 length: 18
V gene: TRBV9
J gene: TRBJ2-6
D gene: TRBD2
clone size: few
CDR3 DNA: TGTGCCAGCAGCTCCAGCACGGGGGGTGGCTCTGGGGCCAACGTCCTGACTTTC
CDR3 protein: CASSSSTGGGSGANVLTF

CDR3 length: 14
V gene: TRBV27
J gene: TRBJ1-1
D gene: TRBD1
clone size: few
CDR3 DNA: TGTGCCAGCAGTCTAAACAGGGGAAACACTGAAGCTTTCTTT
CDR3 protein: CASSLNRGNTEAFF

CDR3 length: 16
V gene: TRBV6-1
J gene: TRBJ1-2
D gene: .
clone size: few
CDR3 DNA: TGTGCCAGCAGTGAAGCGGGCAGGCCCCAGAACTATGGCTACACCTTC
CDR3 protein: CASSEAGRPQNYGYTF

CDR3 length: 13
V gene: TRBV2
J gene: TRBJ1-5
D gene: TRBD1
clone size: .
CDR3 DNA: TGTGCCAGCAGCGACAGGGAAAATCAGCCCCAGCATTTT
CDR3 protein: CASSDRENQPQHF

CDR3 length: 15
V gene: TRBV9
J gene: TRBJ1-4
D gene: .
clone size: .
CDR3 DNA: TGTGCCAGCAGCGCCGGACAGATTACTAATGAAAAACTGTTTTTT
CDR3 protein: CASSAGQITNEKLFF

CDR3 length: 14
V gene: TRBV6-4
J gene: TRBJ1-1
D gene: .
clone size: few
CDR3 DNA: TGTGCCAGCAGCGGAGTGGCAGAGGACACTGAAGCTTTCTTT
CDR3 protein: CASSGVAEDTEAFF

CDR3 length: 16
V gene: TRBV2
J gene: TRBJ2-7
D gene: TRBD1
clone size: .
CDR3 DNA: TGTGCCAGCAGTGCCCGATGGGACAGGGCCTCCTACGAGCAGTACTTC
CDR3 protein: CASSARWDRASYEQYF

CDR3 length: 13
V gene: TRBV19
J gene: TRBJ2-5
D gene: .
clone size: .
CDR3 DNA: TGTGCCAGTAGTATACCAGGGGTGGAGACCCAGTACTTC
CDR3 protein: CASSIPGVETQYF

CDR3 length: 13
V gene: TRBV27
J gene: TRBJ2-1
D gene: .
clone size: .
CDR3 DNA: TGTGCCAGCTTTTCCCTAGCTTCCAATGAGCAGTTCTTC
CDR3 protein: CASFSLASNEQFF

CDR3 length: 13
V gene: TRBV11-3
J gene: TRBJ1-1
D gene: TRBD1
clone size: few
CDR3 DNA: TGTGCCAGCAGCCTATCAGGGGGTCCCGAAGCTTTCTTT
CDR3 protein: CASSLSGGPEAFF

CDR3 length: 18
V gene: TRBV4-2
J gene: TRBJ2-5
D gene: TRBD2
clone size: few
CDR3 DNA: TGTGCCAGCAGCCAAAGGACTAGCGGGGGATTTCGTCAAGAGACCCAGTACTTC
CDR3 protein: CASSQRTSGGFRQETQYF

CDR3 length: 13
V gene: TRBV7-6
J gene: TRBJ1-1
D gene: .
clone size: .
CDR3 DNA: TGTGCCAGCAGCTTAGAGGAGAACACTGAAGCCTTCTTT
CDR3 protein: CASSLEENTEAFF

CDR3 length: 10
V gene: TRBV6-6
J gene: TRBJ1-1
D gene: .
clone size: few
CDR3 DNA: TGTGCCACCTTACAGGGTACGGCTTTCTTT
CDR3 protein: CATLQGTAFF

CDR3 length: 15
V gene: TRBV11-2
J gene: TRBJ1-6
D gene: .
clone size: .
CDR3 DNA: TGTGCCAGCAGCTTAGTCGGACAGCATAATTCACCCCTCCACTTT
CDR3 protein: CASSLVGQHNSPLHF

CDR3 length: 17
V gene: TRBV19
J gene: TRBJ1-5
D gene: .
clone size: .
CDR3 DNA: TGTGCCAGTAGTATGGGGCATGCCCAATATAGCAATCAGCCCCAGCATTTT
CDR3 protein: CASSMGHAQYSNQPQHF